This T cell receptor beta chain was captured in a study of cytomegalovirus exposure and HLA in healthy donors. V gave up 5 bases and J gave up 2 bases; unmatched junction bases: 3. CDR3 length equals 13 residues. Germline CDR1 and CDR2: SGHVS and FQNEAQ. Vbeta (60) and Jbeta (13) primers were used in the PCR. The repertoire was sequenced with immunoSEQ multiplex PCR; TCRdb's copy has only in-frame clones and lacks some. This table has 150,000 to 200,000 clones, about 90% appearing once. Overall study findings and caveats: Only CMV serostatus was available as immune exposure information. Later on, analysis showed that most CMV-associated TCR beta chains appeared to be HLA-restricted.

As concerns this clone: What it binds is unknown. The sample holds other DNA sequences that translate to the same CDR3.

The V and J genes are TRBV7-8 and TRBJ2-7; TRBD1 matches 7 bases. The sequencing input was PBMCs. The TCR originated in a girl under three years old in good health and CMV-seronegative. Here the CDR3 reads CASSIRGTYEQYF. CDR3 nucleotide sequence: TGTGCCAGCAGCATCAGGGGGACCTACGAGCAGTACTTC.